Listed below are T cell receptor beta chains from one sample, sequenced in a study of CD8 T cells in Susac syndrome. One entry per CDR3 protein results from TCRdb running MiXCR on the immunoSEQ multiplex PCR reads. The sample consists of a few hundred thousand distinct CDR3 sequences, approximately 85% of them appearing once. Specimen: CD8+ T cells from PBMCs. These receptors originate from a human donor with multiple sclerosis. Both conserved end residues are part of each CDR3. A D gene is named only where the DNA matches it firmly. Not every row has a clone size; where given, it reads once, few, many or a size class.

d_gene | j_gene | abundance | v_gene | CDR3nt | CDR3aa
NA | TRBJ1-1 | NA | TRBV12-3/TRBV12-4 | TGTGCCAGCAGTGCGGGATCGGGCGACACTGAAGCTTTCTTT | CASSAGSGDTEAFF
TRBD1 | TRBJ2-7 | NA | TRBV29-1 | TGCAGCGTTGGATGGACAGGCATAGGAGAGCAGTACTTC | CSVGWTGIGEQYF
TRBD1 | TRBJ2-7 | NA | TRBV18 | TGTGCCAGCTCACCAGGGACAGGCGACTACGAGCAGTACTTC | CASSPGTGDYEQYF
TRBD2 | TRBJ2-7 | NA | TRBV3-1 | TGTGCCAGCAGCCAGGTACATGGGAGGGCCGGATACGAGCAGTACTTC | CASSQVHGRAGYEQYF
TRBD1 | TRBJ2-7 | few | TRBV29-1 | TGCAGCGTCCTTGGGGGGACAGGGGGGCCCTACGAGCAGTACTTC | CSVLGGTGGPYEQYF
NA | TRBJ1-2 | once | TRBV5-1 | TGCGCCAGCAGCGCCCTCACAGCGTTCTATGGCTACACCTTC | CASSALTAFYGYTF
TRBD1 | TRBJ2-1 | NA | TRBV11-2 | TGTGCCAGCAGCGGACAGGACTCCAGCTCCTACAATGAGCAGTTCTTC | CASSGQDSSSYNEQFF
NA | TRBJ1-2 | NA | TRBV3-1 | TGTGCCAGCAGCCAATTAACATCGGGGCTGGATGGCTACACCTTC | CASSQLTSGLDGYTF
NA | TRBJ2-4 | NA | TRBV2 | TGTGCCAGCAGTGTAGAAAACAGCAAAAACATTCAGTACTTC | CASSVENSKNIQYF
NA | TRBJ1-1 | NA | TRBV12-3/TRBV12-4 | TGTGCCAGCAGTTTCCAGAGGGGTTACACTGGAGCTTTCTTT | CASSFQRGYTGAFF
NA | TRBJ2-1 | NA | TRBV12-3/TRBV12-4 | TGTGCCAGCAGTTTACGGGCAGGGTCCTACAATGAGCAGTTCTTC | CASSLRAGSYNEQFF
NA | TRBJ2-1 | NA | TRBV5-5 | TGTGCCAGCAGCCCCCCCTCCGATGAGCAGTTCTTC | CASSPPSDEQFF
TRBD2 | TRBJ2-5 | NA | TRBV10-2 | TGCGCCAGCAGTGAGCCCCTAGCGGGAGTAGAGACCCAGTACTTC | CASSEPLAGVETQYF
NA | TRBJ2-7 | NA | TRBV4-1 | TGCGCCAGCAGCCAAGATAGAACGAGGAGCTCCTACGAGCAGTACTTC | CASSQDRTRSSYEQYF
NA | TRBJ1-6 | NA | TRBV12-3/TRBV12-4 | TGTGCCAGCAGTTCTCAGGGTACGGTTCCCCTCCACTTT | CASSSQGTVPLHF
NA | TRBJ1-2 | NA | TRBV4-1 | TGCGCCAGCAGCCAAGTGGGGGATACTTATGGCTACACCTTC | CASSQVGDTYGYTF
NA | TRBJ2-3 | once | TRBV7-9 | TGTGCCAGCAGCTTAACCCGAGGAGATACGCAGTATTTT | CASSLTRGDTQYF
NA | TRBJ2-7 | NA | TRBV27 | TGTGCCAGCAGTTTCACAGGGAGGGAGGCCTACGAGCAGTACTTC | CASSFTGREAYEQYF
NA | TRBJ1-5 | NA | TRBV2 | TGTGCCAGCAGTAGGACAGACGATAGCAATCAGCCCCAGCATTTT | CASSRTDDSNQPQHF
TRBD2 | TRBJ2-7 | NA | TRBV4-1 | TGCGCCAGCAGCTTGTTACTAGCGGGGGTGTCCTACGAGCAGTACTTC | CASSLLLAGVSYEQYF
NA | TRBJ1-2 | NA | TRBV4-1 | TGCGCCAGCAGCCAAGTTATTACAGGGTCCTATGGCTACACCTTC | CASSQVITGSYGYTF
TRBD1 | TRBJ1-2 | NA | TRBV9 | TGTGCCAGCAGCGTATCCGGGGACAGCCCCTTCGGAGCCTATGGCTACACCTTC | CASSVSGDSPFGAYGYTF
NA | TRBJ2-1 | NA | TRBV9 | TGTGCCAGCAGCGTAGCTTTGGTTTACAATGAGCAGTTCTTC | CASSVALVYNEQFF
NA | TRBJ2-7 | few | TRBV12-3/TRBV12-4 | TGTGCCAGCAGCCCGGGACCGATCTACGAGCAGTACTTC | CASSPGPIYEQYF
NA | TRBJ2-7 | NA | TRBV7-9 | TGTGCCAGCAGCTTTGATCTCCGCGAGCAGTACTTC | CASSFDLREQYF
NA | TRBJ1-1 | NA | TRBV27 | TGTGCCAGCAGTTTAGGGGGGTCGGACACTGAAGCTTTCTTT | CASSLGGSDTEAFF
TRBD2 | TRBJ2-3 | once | TRBV7-9 | TGTGCCAGCAGCCAGACTAGCGGGGGAGACGATACGCAGTATTTT | CASSQTSGGDDTQYF
TRBD2 | TRBJ2-6 | NA | TRBV27 | TGTGCCAGCAGTTCCCTAGCGGGTATGGATTTAACGGGAGGGATGGGGGCCAACGTCCTGACTTTC | CASSSLAGMDLTGGMGANVLTF
TRBD2 | TRBJ2-1 | NA | TRBV7-3 | TGTGCCAGCAGCTTAAGGACTAGGCTCTCCTACAATGAGCAGTTCTTC | CASSLRTRLSYNEQFF